The 10 T cell receptor beta chains presented below share a single source sample, sequenced in a study of radiotherapy plus CTLA-4 blockade in lung cancer. TCRdb's table, derived via immunoSEQ multiplex PCR, lists solely in-frame clones and lacks some. The table lists over 50,000 clones, more than 60% of them singletons. Sample: peripheral blood, taken from a patient treated with radiotherapy plus ipilimumab. The receptors come from a human donor with non-small cell lung cancer who had a complete response to radiotherapy plus ipilimumab.

The V call is TRBV18, the J call TRBJ2-5, with D uncertain. Trimming took off 3 bases at V and 5 bases at J, with 4 bases between the two ends. CDR1 KGHSH and CDR2 LQKENI come from the germline V gene. The CDR3 has 11 residues. The CDR3 region has the DNA TGTGCCAGCTCACCGGAGGAGACCCAGTACTTC. This translates into CASSPEETQYF.

This clone was counted a few times. The J gene is TRBJ1-3, the V gene TRBV7-2, with D tentatively TRBD1 (6 bases). Germline V CDR1 and CDR2: SGHTA, FQGNSA. Between the trimmed V and J ends, which lost 2 bases and 5 bases, there was a span of 7 bases. The CDR3 is 13 amino acids. The CDR3 is CASSLQGRNTIYF. The CDR3 bases are TGTGCCAGCAGCTTACAGGGGCGAAACACCATATATTTT.

The chain uses TRBV7-8 and TRBJ1-3, with 7 bases aligning to TRBD1. The CDR3 covers 15 residues. CDR1 SGHVS and CDR2 FQNEAQ come from the germline V gene. V was pared by 5 bases and J by 4 bases, with 8 bases of the junction left unmatched. CDR3 coding DNA: TGTGCCAGCAGCCCAGCGACAGGGAGGGGAAACACCATATATTTT. Its translation: CASSPATGRGNTIYF.

V gene TRBV7-9 combines with J gene TRBJ1-3; D is possibly TRBD1 (6 bases). From germline, CDR1 is SEHNR and CDR2 FQNEAQ (reference sequence). V was clipped by 1 base and J by 2 bases, with 12 bases between them. The CDR3 contains 16 residues. As DNA, the CDR3 is TGTGCCAGCAGCTTAGTACCCAGGGGTGCTGGAAACACCATATATTTT. Encoded protein: CASSLVPRGAGNTIYF.

The gene calls are TRBV6-5 and TRBJ1-1; D remains ambiguous. The CDR3 extends over 13 amino acids. V was pared by 8 bases and J by 7 bases, with 17 bases between. CDR1 MNHEY and CDR2 SVGAGI come from the germline V gene. CDR3 sequence reads: CASGPQGTFEAFF. CDR3 in DNA: TGTGCCAGCGGGCCCCAAGGAACTTTTGAAGCTTTCTTT.

The V gene is TRBV5-1, the J gene TRBJ1-1; TRBD1 agrees at 9 bases. The ends lost 5 bases at V and 7 bases at J; junction bases unmatched: 9. Germline V gene sequence: CDR1 SGHRS, CDR2 YFSETQ. There are 14 residues in the CDR3. In DNA form, the CDR3 reads TGCGCCAGCAGATTGACAGGGGGGACGGATGAAGCTTTCTTT. It encodes CASRLTGGTDEAFF.

The J gene is TRBJ1-3, the V gene TRBV7-2; no definite D call. The CDR3 extends over 15 amino acids. Germline V CDR1 and CDR2: SGHTA, FQGNSA. The V gene lost 2 bases and the J gene lost 4 bases, with 12 bases spanning the gap. The CDR3 is CASSLTTAGGNTIYF. The CDR3 nucleotides read TGTGCCAGCAGCTTAACCACAGCTGGGGGAAACACCATATATTTT.

The rearrangement links TRBV27 to TRBJ2-3, with D possibly TRBD2 on 5 matching bases. The V gene's germline CDR1 is MNHEY and CDR2 SMNVEV (reference sequence). The CDR3 covers 15 residues. Trimming removed 8 bases from V and 3 bases from J, with 18 bases in between. The CDR3 region is CASSRLTPITDTQYF. The CDR3 coding sequence is TGTGCCAGCTCCCGACTAACCCCGATTACAGATACGCAGTATTTT.

This clone was recorded only once. The chain couples TRBV7-2 to TRBJ1-2; D is undetermined. Deletions cut 5 bases from V and 4 bases from J, with 20 bases between. The CDR3 contains 16 residues. Germline V gives CDR1 SGHTA, CDR2 FQGNSA. CDR3 DNA: TGTGCCAGCAGCCTTGAGAGGTGGCGGTTCATCTATGGCTACACCTTC. Protein: CASSLERWRFIYGYTF. The variable domain in full, with the rest retrieved from reference TRBV7-2 and TRBJ1-2, is GAGVSQSPSNKVTEKGKDVELRCDPISGHTALYWYRQSLGQGLEFLIYFQGNSAPDKSGLPSDRFSAERTGGSVSTLTIQRTQQEDSAVYLCASSLERWRFIYGYTFGSGTRLTVV.

The sample holds a few counts of this clone. V is TRBV7-2 and J is TRBJ1-5, with 7 bases matching TRBD1. V gave up 5 bases and J gave up 4 bases; unmatched junction bases: 8. CDR1 is SGHTA, CDR2 FQGNSA, per germline. The CDR3 contains 15 residues. The CDR3 DNA reads as TGTGCCAGCAGCCCCCGGACAGGCTATAATCAGCCCCAGCATTTT. Amino acid sequence: CASSPRTGYNQPQHF.